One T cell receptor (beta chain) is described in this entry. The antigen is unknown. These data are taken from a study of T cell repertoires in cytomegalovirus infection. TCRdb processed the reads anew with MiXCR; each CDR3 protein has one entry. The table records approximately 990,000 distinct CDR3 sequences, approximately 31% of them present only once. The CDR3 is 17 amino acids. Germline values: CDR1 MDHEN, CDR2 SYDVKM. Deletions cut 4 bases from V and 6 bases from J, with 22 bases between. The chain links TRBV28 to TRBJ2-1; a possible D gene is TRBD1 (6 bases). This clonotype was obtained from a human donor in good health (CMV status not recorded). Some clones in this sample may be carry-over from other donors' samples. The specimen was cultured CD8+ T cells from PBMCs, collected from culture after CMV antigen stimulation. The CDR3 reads CASSSLRTGNLANEQFF. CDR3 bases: TGTGCCAGCAGTTCCTTAAGAACAGGGAATTTAGCCAATGAGCAGTTCTTC. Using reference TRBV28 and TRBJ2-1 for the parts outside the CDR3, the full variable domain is DVKVTQSSRYLVKRTGEKVFLECVQDMDHENMFWYRQDPGLGLRLIYFSYDVKMKEKGDIPEGYSVSREKKERFSLILESASTNQTSMYLCASSSLRTGNLANEQFFGPGTRLTVL.